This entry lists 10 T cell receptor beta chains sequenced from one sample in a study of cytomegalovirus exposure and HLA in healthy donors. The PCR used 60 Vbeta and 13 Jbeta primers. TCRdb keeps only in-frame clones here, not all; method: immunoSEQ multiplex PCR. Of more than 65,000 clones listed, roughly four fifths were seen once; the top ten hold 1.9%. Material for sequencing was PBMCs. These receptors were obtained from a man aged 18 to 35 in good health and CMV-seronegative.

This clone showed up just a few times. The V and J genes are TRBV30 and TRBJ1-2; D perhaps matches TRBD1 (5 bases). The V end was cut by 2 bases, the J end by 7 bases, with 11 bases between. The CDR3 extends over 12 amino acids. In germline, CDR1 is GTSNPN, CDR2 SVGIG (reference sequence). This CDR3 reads CAWSLQGFGYTF. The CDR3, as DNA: TGTGCCTGGAGTTTGCAGGGTTTTGGCTACACCTTC.

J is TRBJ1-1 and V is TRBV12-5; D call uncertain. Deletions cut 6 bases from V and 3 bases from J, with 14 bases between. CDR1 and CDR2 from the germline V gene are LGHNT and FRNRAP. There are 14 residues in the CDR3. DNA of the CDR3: TGTGCTAGTGGCGAGGGTGGTTCGGACACTGAAGCTTTCTTT. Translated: CASGEGGSDTEAFF.

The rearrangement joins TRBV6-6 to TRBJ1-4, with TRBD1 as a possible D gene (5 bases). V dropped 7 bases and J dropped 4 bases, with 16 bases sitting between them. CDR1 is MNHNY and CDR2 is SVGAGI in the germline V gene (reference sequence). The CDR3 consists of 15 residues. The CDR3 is CASNLKGRSNEKLFF. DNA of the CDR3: TGTGCCAGCAACTTAAAGGGGAGGAGTAATGAAAAACTGTTTTTT.

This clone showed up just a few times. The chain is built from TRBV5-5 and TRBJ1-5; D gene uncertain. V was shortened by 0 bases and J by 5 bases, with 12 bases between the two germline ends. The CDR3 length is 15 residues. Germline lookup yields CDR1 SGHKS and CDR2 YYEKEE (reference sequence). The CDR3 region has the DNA TGTGCCAGCAGCTTGGACCGGGATGGTTATCAGCCCCAGCATTTT. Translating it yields CASSLDRDGYQPQHF.

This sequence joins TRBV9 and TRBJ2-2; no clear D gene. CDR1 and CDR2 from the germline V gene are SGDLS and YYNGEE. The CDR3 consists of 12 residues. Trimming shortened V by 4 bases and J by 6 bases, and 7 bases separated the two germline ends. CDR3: CASSLVSGELFF. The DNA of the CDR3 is TGTGCCAGCAGCCTTGTGTCCGGGGAGCTGTTTTTT.

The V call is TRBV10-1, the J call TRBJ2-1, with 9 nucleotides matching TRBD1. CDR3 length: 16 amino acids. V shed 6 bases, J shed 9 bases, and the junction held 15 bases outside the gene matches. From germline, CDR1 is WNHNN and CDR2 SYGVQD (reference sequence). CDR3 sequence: CASSPTRDRVIGEQFF. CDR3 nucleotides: TGCGCCAGCAGCCCGACCCGGGACAGGGTAATTGGTGAGCAGTTCTTC.

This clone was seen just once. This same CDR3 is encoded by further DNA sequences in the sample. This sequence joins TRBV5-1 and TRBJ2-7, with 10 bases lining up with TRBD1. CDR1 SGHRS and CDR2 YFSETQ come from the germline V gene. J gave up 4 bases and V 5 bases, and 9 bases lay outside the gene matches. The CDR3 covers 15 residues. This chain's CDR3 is CASSPRPGQGYEQYF. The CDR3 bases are TGCGCCAGCAGTCCGCGACCGGGACAGGGGTACGAGCAGTACTTC.

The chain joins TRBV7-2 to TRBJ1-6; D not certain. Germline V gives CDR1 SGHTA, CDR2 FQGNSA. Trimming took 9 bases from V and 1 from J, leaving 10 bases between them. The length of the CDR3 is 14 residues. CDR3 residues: CASYRGSYNSPLHF. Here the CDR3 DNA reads TGTGCCAGTTATAGAGGGTCCTATAATTCACCCCTCCACTTT.

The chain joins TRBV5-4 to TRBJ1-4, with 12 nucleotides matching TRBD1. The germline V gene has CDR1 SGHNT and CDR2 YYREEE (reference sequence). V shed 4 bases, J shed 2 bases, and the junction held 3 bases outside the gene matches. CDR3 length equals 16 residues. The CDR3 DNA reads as TGTGCCAGCAGCGCGGGACAGGGGGCCACTAATGAAAAACTGTTTTTT. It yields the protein CASSAGQGATNEKLFF.

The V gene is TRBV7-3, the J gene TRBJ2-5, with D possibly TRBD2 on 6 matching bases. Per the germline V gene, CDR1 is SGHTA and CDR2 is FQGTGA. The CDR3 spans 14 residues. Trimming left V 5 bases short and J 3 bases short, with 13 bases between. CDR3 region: CASSPGTGEETQYF. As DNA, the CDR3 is TGTGCCAGCAGCCCGGGAACGGGGGAAGAGACCCAGTACTTC. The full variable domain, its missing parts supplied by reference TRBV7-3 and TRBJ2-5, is GAGVSQTPSNKVTEKGKYVELRCDPISGHTALYWYRQSLGQGPEFLIYFQGTGAADDSGLPNDRFFAVRPEGSVSTLKIQRTERGDSAVYLCASSPGTGEETQYFGPGTRLLVL.